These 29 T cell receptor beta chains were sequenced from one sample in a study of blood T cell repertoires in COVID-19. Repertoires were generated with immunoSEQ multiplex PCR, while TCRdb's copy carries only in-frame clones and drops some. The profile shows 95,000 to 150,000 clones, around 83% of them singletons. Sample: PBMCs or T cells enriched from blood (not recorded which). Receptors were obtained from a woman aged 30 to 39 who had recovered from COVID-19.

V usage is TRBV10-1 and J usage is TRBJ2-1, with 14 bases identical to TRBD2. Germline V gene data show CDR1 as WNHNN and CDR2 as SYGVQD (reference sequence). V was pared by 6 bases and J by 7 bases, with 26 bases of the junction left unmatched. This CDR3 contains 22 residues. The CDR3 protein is CASRPPGQGRLGTSGSLNEQFF. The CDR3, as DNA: TGCGCCAGCAGACCCCCGGGACAGGGAAGGTTAGGGACTAGCGGGAGTCTTAATGAGCAGTTCTTC.

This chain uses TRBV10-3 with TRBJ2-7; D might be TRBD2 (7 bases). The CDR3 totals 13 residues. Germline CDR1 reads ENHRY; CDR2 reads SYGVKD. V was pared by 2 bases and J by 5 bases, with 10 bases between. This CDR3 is CAISETGRDEQYF. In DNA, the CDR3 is TGTGCCATCAGTGAGACAGGGAGGGACGAGCAGTACTTC.

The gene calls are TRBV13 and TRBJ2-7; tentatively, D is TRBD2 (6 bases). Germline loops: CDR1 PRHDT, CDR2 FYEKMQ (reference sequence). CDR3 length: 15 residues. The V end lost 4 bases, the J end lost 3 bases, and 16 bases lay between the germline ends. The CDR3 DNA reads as TGTGCCAGCAGCTCCGGGGGAAAGGGTTACTACGAGCAGTACTTC. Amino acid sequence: CASSSGGKGYYEQYF.

CDR3 loop: CASSFGSGKGTGELFF. CDR3 coding DNA: TGTGCCAGCAGCTTCGGTAGCGGAAAAGGAACCGGGGAGCTGTTTTTT. The chain employs TRBV7-2 and TRBJ2-2; tentative D call: TRBD2 (6 bases). Per the germline V gene, CDR1 is SGHTA and CDR2 is FQGNSA. V was pared by 3 bases and J by 5 bases, with 16 bases between. The CDR3 extends over 16 amino acids.

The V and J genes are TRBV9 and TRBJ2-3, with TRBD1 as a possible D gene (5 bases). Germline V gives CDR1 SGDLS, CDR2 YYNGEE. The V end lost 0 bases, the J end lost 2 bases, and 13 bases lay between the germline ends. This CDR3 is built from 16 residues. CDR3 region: CASSVGQGTSTDTQYF. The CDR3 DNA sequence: TGTGCCAGCAGCGTAGGGCAGGGTACTTCCACAGATACGCAGTATTTT.

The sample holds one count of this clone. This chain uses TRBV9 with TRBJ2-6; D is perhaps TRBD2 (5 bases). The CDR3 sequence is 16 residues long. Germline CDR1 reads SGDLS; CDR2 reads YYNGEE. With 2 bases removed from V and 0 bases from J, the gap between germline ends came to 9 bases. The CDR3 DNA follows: TGTGCCAGCAGCGTCGGGGAATACTCTGGGGCCAACGTCCTGACTTTC. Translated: CASSVGEYSGANVLTF.

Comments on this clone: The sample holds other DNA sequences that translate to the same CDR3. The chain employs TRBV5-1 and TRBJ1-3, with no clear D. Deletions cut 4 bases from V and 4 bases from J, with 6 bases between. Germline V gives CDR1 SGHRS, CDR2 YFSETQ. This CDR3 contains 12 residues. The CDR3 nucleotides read TGCGCCAGCAGCCGAGGGGGAAACACCATATATTTT. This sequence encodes CASSRGGNTIYF.

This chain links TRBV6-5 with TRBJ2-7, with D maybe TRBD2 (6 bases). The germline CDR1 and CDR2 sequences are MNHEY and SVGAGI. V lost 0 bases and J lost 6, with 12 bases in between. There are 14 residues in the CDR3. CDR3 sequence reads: CASSYSGGAREQYF. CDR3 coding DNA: TGTGCCAGCAGTTACTCGGGGGGAGCCCGCGAGCAGTACTTC.

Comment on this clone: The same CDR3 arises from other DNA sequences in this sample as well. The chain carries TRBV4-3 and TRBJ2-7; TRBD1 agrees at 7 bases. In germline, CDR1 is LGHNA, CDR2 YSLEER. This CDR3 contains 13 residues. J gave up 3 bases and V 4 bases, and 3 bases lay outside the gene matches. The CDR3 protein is CASSPRQGYEQYF. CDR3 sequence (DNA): TGCGCCAGCAGCCCCCGACAGGGCTACGAGCAGTACTTC.

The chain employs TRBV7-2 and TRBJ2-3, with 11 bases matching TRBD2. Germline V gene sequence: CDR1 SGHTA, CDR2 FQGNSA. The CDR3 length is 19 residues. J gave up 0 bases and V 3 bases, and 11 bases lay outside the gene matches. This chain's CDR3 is CASSLGGGLAANSTDTQYF. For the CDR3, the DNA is TGTGCCAGCAGCTTGGGGGGGGGACTAGCGGCGAATAGCACAGATACGCAGTATTTT.

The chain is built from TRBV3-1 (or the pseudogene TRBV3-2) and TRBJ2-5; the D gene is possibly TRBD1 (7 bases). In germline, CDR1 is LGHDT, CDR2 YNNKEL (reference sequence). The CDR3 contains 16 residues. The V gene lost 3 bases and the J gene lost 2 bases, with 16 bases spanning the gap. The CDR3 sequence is CASSQSAGQPQETQYF. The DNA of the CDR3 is TGTGCCAGCAGCCAGTCCGCGGGACAGCCTCAAGAGACCCAGTACTTC.

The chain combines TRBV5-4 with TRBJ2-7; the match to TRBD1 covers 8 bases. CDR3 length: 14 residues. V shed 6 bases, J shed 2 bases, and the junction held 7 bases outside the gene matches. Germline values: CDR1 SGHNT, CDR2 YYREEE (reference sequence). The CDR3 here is CASTPDRGTYEQYF. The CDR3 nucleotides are TGTGCCAGCACCCCAGACAGGGGAACCTACGAGCAGTACTTC.

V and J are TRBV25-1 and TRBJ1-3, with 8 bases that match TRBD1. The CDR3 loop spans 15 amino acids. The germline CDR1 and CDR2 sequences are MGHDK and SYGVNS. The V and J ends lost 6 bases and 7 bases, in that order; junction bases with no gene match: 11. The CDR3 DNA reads TGTGCCAGCAGGGATCCTGGACAGGGTAGTAACACCATATATTTT. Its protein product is CASRDPGQGSNTIYF. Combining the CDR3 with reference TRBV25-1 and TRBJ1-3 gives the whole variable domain EADIYQTPRYLVIGTGKKITLECSQTMGHDKMYWYQQDPGMELHLIHYSYGVNSTEKGDLSSESTVSRIRTEHFPLTLESARPSHTSQYLCASRDPGQGSNTIYFGEGSWLTVV.

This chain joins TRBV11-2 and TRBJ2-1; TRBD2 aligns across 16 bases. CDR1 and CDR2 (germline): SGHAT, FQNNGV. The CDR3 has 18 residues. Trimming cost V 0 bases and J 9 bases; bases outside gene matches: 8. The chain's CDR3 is CASSLEGAGLAGGGEQFF. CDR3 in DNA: TGTGCCAGCAGCTTAGAAGGTGCGGGACTAGCGGGAGGGGGTGAGCAGTTCTTC.

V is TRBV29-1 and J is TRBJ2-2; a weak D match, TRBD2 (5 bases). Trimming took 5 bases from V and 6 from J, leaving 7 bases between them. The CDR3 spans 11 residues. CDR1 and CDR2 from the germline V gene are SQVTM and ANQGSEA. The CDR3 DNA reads TGCAGCGTTAGAGCGGCCGGGGAGCTGTTTTTT. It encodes CSVRAAGELFF.

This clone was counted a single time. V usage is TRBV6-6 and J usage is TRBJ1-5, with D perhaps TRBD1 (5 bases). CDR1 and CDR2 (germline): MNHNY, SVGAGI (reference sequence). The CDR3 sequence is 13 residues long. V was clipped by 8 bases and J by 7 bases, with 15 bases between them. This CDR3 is CASVDRGEQPQHF. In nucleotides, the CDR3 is TGTGCCAGCGTAGATCGGGGGGAGCAGCCCCAGCATTTT.

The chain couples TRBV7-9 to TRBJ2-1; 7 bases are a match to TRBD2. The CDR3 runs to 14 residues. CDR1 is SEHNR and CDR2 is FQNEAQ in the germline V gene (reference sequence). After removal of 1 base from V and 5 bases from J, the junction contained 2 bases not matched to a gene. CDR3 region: CASSLGGSNNEQFF. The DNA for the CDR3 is TGTGCCAGCAGCTTAGGCGGGAGCAACAATGAGCAGTTCTTC.

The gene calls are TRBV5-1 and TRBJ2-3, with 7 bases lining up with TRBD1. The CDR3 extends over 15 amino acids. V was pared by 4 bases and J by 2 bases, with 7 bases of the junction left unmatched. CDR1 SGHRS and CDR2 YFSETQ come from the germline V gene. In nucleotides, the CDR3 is TGCGCCAGCAGCACCGACAGGGCCCCCACAGATACGCAGTATTTT. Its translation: CASSTDRAPTDTQYF.

The CDR3 DNA reads as TGTGCCAGTAGTATTAACGTAGGAGACAGGGGGATGACCGGGGAGCTGTTTTTT. Translating it yields CASSINVGDRGMTGELFF. The rearrangement links TRBV19 to TRBJ2-2; 9 bases map to TRBD1. The V gene's germline CDR1 is LNHDA and CDR2 SQIVND (reference sequence). The CDR3 runs to 18 residues. Losses at the gene ends were 3 bases for V and 5 bases for J; bases not matched to a gene: 13.

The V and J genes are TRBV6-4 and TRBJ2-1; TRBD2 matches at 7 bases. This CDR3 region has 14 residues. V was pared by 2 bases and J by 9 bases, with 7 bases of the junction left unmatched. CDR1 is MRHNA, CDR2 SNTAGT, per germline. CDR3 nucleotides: TGTGCCAGCAGTGACATAGCGGGCTGGAGTGAGCAGTTCTTC. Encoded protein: CASSDIAGWSEQFF.

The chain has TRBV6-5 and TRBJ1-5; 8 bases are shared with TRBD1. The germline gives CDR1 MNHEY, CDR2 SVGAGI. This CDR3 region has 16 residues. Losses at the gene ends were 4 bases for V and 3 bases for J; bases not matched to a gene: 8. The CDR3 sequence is CASSSGGTGLNQPQHF. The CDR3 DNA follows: TGTGCCAGCAGTTCAGGGGGGACAGGCCTCAATCAGCCCCAGCATTTT.

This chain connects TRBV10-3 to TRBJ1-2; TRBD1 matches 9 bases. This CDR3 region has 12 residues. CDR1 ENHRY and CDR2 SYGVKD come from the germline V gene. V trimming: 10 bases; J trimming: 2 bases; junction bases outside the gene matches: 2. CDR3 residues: CATGQGNYGYTF. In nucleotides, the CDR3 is TGTGCCACGGGACAGGGCAACTATGGCTACACCTTC.

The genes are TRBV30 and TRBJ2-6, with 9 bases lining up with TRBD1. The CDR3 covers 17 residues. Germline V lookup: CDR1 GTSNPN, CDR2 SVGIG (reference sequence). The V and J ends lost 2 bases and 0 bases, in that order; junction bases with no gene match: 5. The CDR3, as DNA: TGTGCCTGGAGTAGGGGACAGGGACTCTCTGGGGCCAACGTCCTGACTTTC. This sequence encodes CAWSRGQGLSGANVLTF. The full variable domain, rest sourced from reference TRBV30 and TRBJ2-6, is SQTIHQWPATLVQPVGSPLSLECTVEGTSNPNLYWYRQAAGRGLQLLFYSVGIGQISSEVPQNLSASRPQDRQFILSSKKLLLSDSGFYLCAWSRGQGLSGANVLTFGAGSRLTVL.

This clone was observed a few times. The CDR3 protein is CASSPRPREETQYF. The CDR3 coding sequence is TGTGCCAGCTCACCCCGGCCCCGGGAAGAGACCCAGTACTTC. V gene TRBV18 combines with J gene TRBJ2-5, with D unclear. V was clipped by 3 bases and J by 3 bases, with 11 bases between them. Looked up from germline, CDR1 is KGHSH and CDR2 is LQKENI. The CDR3 totals 14 residues.

The CDR3 sequence is CASSLVGLAGLETQYF. As DNA, the CDR3 is TGCGCCAGCAGCTTGGTAGGACTAGCGGGATTGGAGACCCAGTACTTC. This sequence joins TRBV5-1 and TRBJ2-5; the match to TRBD2 covers 12 bases. The CDR3 sequence is 16 residues long. Germline values: CDR1 SGHRS, CDR2 YFSETQ. J was trimmed by 5 bases and V by 0 bases; bases with no gene match: 5.

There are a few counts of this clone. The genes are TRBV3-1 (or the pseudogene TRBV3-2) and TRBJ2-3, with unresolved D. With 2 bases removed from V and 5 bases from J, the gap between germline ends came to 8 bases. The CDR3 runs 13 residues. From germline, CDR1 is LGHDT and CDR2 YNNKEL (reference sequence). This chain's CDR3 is CASSQTRRDTQYF. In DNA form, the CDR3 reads TGTGCCAGCAGCCAAACGCGTCGAGATACGCAGTATTTT.

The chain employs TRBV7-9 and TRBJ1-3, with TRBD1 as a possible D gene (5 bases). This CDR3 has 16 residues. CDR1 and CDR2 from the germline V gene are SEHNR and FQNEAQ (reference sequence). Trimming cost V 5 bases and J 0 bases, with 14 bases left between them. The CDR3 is CASSPGDSGSGNTIYF. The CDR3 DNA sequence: TGTGCCAGCAGCCCCGGGGACTCTGGCTCTGGAAACACCATATATTTT.

The CDR3 region is CASSYWTSRGNEQFF. CDR3 sequence (DNA): TGTGCCAGCAGCTACTGGACTAGCAGAGGCAATGAGCAGTTCTTC. The chain has TRBV3-1 (or the pseudogene TRBV3-2) and TRBJ2-1; 8 positions match TRBD2. CDR3 length: 15 amino acids. Germline trimming cut 5 bases from V and 6 bases from J; bases unmatched to any gene: 9. CDR1 and CDR2 from the germline V gene are LGHDT and YNNKEL (reference sequence).

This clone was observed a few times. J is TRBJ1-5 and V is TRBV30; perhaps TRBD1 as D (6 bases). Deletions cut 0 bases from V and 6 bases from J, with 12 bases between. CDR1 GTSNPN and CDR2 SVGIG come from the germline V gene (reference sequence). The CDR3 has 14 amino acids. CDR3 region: CAWSVQGGAQPQHF. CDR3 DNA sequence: TGTGCCTGGAGTGTACAAGGGGGAGCTCAGCCCCAGCATTTT.